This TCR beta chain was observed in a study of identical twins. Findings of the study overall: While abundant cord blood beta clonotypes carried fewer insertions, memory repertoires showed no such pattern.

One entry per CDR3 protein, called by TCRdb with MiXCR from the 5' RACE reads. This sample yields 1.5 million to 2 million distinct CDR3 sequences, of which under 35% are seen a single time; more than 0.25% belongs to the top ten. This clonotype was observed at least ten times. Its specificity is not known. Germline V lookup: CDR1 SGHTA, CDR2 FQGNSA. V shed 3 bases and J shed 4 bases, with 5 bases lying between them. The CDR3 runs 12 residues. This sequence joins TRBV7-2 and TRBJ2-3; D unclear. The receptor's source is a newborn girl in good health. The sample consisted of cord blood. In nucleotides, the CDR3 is TGTGCCAGCAGCTTCTTCCCAGATACGCAGTATTTT. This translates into CASSFFPDTQYF.